This TCR beta chain was captured by sequencing in a study of blood T cell repertoires in COVID-19. Study summary: Samples taken during acute and convalescent COVID-19 were collected in the United States, Italy and Spain. T cells, B-cell-depleted T cells, or PBMCs supplied cDNA or gDNA.

From germline, CDR1 is SEHNR and CDR2 FQNEAQ (reference sequence). V was pared by 4 bases and J by 2 bases, with 4 bases of the junction left unmatched. CDR3 length equals 16 residues. Original methodology: Amplification of reference gene primers was used by the study to estimate nucleated cell counts. Repertoires were generated with immunoSEQ multiplex PCR, while TCRdb's copy carries only in-frame clones and drops some. V and J calls and clone size are as listed in that table; D and trimming were resolved from the DNA. The repertoire holds roughly 140,000 clones, with about 80% as singletons. The receptor's source is a man between 65 and 80 years old with acute or convalescent COVID-19. The sample comprised peripheral blood. The rearrangement uses TRBV7-9 and TRBJ2-1, with 11 bases that match TRBD2. The CDR3 region is CASSSLAGGTYNEQFF. The CDR3 nucleotides are TGTGCCAGCAGCTCATTAGCGGGAGGGACCTACAATGAGCAGTTCTTC.